Described below is a single T cell receptor beta chain sequence and its context. Antigen unknown. This sample stems from a study of blood T cells in healthy people across ages. Study outcomes and limitations: With age, beta diversity per million T cells declined roughly linearly, significantly by around 43.

Trimming removed 2 bases from V and 5 bases from J, with 16 bases in between. Germline assignment: CDR1 MNHNY and CDR2 SVGAGI (reference sequence). The CDR3 length is 16 residues. The people who gave samples were healthy Caucasians from Russia, aged about 6 to 100. With a J-beta primer mix and a sample-barcoded 5' primer, a second PCR ran 7 to 11 cycles. A template-switch adaptor containing 12 random nucleotides labeled each cDNA molecule. TCRdb used MiXCR to reprocess the 5' RACE reads, holding one entry per CDR3 protein. Of 1,300,000 or so distinct CDR3 sequences in the sample, 59% were seen once. The TCR comes from a man aged 18 to 30 in good health. The chain uses TRBV6-6 and TRBJ2-1, with D tentatively TRBD2 (6 bases). Material: blood. CDR3 bases: TGTGCCAGCAGTTACGGTCCGGGGGAGCCCAACAATGAGCAGTTCTTC. Amino acid sequence: CASSYGPGEPNNEQFF.